These T cell receptor beta chains were read from a single sample in a study of T cell repertoires in cytomegalovirus infection. In TCRdb, the reads were re-called with MiXCR into one record per CDR3 protein. The sample holds approximately 100,000 distinct CDR3 sequences, about 25% seen once. The sample comprised CD8+ T cells from PBMCs. These receptors were collected from a human donor in good health (CMV status not recorded). Some clones in this sample may be carry-over from other donors' samples. Each CDR3 is given without its conserved first and last residue.

>TRBJ2-6|TRBV5-4
ASSHPGSGGASGANVLT
>TRBJ2-5|TRBV7-3
ASSLFGSGQETQY
>TRBJ2-7|TRBV6-2/TRBV6-3
ASRKTGVDWSYEQY
>TRBJ2-3|TRBV6-2/TRBV6-3
ASSYDRGLSTDTQY
>TRBJ2-7|TRBV20-1
SARVGTYEQY
>TRBJ1-5|TRBV19
ASSNLGGTNQPQH
>TRBJ2-7|TRBV10-3
AISEPTRDTYEQY
>TRBJ2-1|TRBV11-2
ASSLGGGRAYNEQF
>TRBJ2-3|TRBV6-5
ASSYSFTDTQY
>TRBJ2-1|TRBV20-1
SATPSGRANEQF
>TRBJ2-7|TRBV20-1
SARDPTESYEQY
>TRBJ1-2|TRBV7-9
ASSLGTGSNYGYT
>TRBJ1-5|TRBV6-1
ASSPRRDISNQPQH
>TRBJ1-1|TRBV7-8
ASSPRPDDTEAF
>TRBJ2-7|TRBV12-3/TRBV12-4
ASRTVASYEQY
>TRBJ2-2|TRBV5-5
ASSRPNTGELF
>TRBJ1-1|TRBV5-1
ASRTGNTEAF
>TRBJ2-3|TRBV20-1
SARDLGRGIDTQY
>TRBJ1-1|TRBV28
ASSDRAHTEAF
>TRBJ2-5|TRBV30
AWLVTDPWGETQY
>TRBJ1-4|TRBV19
ATQRGGLNEKLF
>TRBJ1-1|TRBV6-6
ASSDGAGAGTEAF
>TRBJ2-7|TRBV14
ASSLHLPYEQY
>TRBJ1-5|TRBV12-3/TRBV12-4
ASRPGQGSQPQH
>TRBJ2-7|TRBV28
ASSFRTGLSSYEQY
>TRBJ2-1|TRBV7-8
ASSLEAGIGNEQF
>TRBJ2-7|TRBV4-1
ASSQDFVDEQY
>TRBJ2-7|TRBV11-2
PSSFSLQSSYEQY
>TRBJ1-1|TRBV20-1
SPTGLNTEAF
>TRBJ2-2|TRBV7-2
ASSSGTIDGELF
>TRBJ1-2|TRBV28
ASGTGEAYGYT
>TRBJ2-3|TRBV20-1
SARGNGLAGRTDTQY
>TRBJ2-7|TRBV29-1
SVERGEQY
>TRBJ2-7|TRBV10-3
AISEFGSGGPENMNSYEQY
>TRBJ2-1|TRBV20-1
SAPTSYNEQF
>TRBJ1-1|TRBV5-1
ASSGSGAAATEAF
>TRBJ2-7|TRBV7-9
AGGGPYEQY
>TRBJ1-2|TRBV12-3/TRBV12-4
ASSPSVRGNYGYT
>TRBJ2-1|TRBV27
ASSSQREEDEQF
>TRBJ1-2|TRBV12-5
ASGYDGSNYGYT
>TRBJ2-7|TRBV11-2
ASSIQTGSYEQY
>TRBJ2-7|TRBV7-2
ASSSQGTGTYEQY
>TRBJ2-4|TRBV10-3
AVMTPNDIQY
>TRBJ1-5|TRBV4-3
ASSQGYSSNQPQH
>TRBJ1-1|TRBV7-9
ASSPEGGLFTEAF
>TRBJ1-1|TRBV28
ASSPQMNTEAF
>TRBJ2-2|TRBV6-1
ASMGVSGELF
>TRBJ2-5|TRBV6-2/TRBV6-3
ASSYSAGTVLEETQY
>TRBJ1-5|TRBV7-9
ASSLGDRGNQPQH
>TRBJ2-5|TRBV28
ASSLDRTAQETQY
>TRBJ1-1|TRBV4-3
ASSQVPAIEAF
>TRBJ2-3|TRBV30
AWSPGILSTDTQY
>TRBJ2-1|TRBV6-1
ASSERDLTYNEQF
>TRBJ2-4|TRBV7-9
ASSPLLQAGDKNIQY
>TRBJ2-6|TRBV7-9
ASSLASSGANVLT
>TRBJ2-7|TRBV14
ASSPSTGPSSYEQY
>TRBJ1-5|TRBV20-1
SASEGWSNQPQH
>TRBJ2-1|TRBV27
ASSPMGGSSDEQF
>TRBJ1-5|TRBV11-2
ASTQGPGQGNQPQH